The subject of this entry is one T cell receptor (beta chain). Its antigen has not been determined. Base quality data are lacking; no much larger clone is found one base away. The trial excluded patients who had a history of autoimmune disease or who were on systemic immunosuppression. Peripheral blood for TCR sequencing was drawn from every dose cohort at baseline, at cycle 4 day 1 and at cycle 7 day 1. Samples came from an open-label, multicenter, first-in-human phase I dose-escalation trial of ivuxolimab. The trial enrolled adults with locally advanced or metastatic head and neck squamous cell, hepatocellular, melanoma or renal cell carcinoma. Before TCR sequencing, CD4+ T cells and CD8+ T cells were sorted from peripheral blood as separate populations. The source of the sample is a study of OX40 agonist ivuxolimab in advanced cancers. Concerning the study at large: The costimulatory receptor OX40 (CD134) was targeted by ivuxolimab, a fully human IgG2 agonistic monoclonal antibody. Intravenous ivuxolimab was administered to patients every 2 weeks at six dose levels: 0.01, 0.1, 0.3, 1.5, 3 and 10 mg/kg. Of the roughly 54 dose-escalation patients, hepatocellular carcinoma was present in about 19, melanoma in roughly 15, renal cell carcinoma in 9 and head and neck cancer in 9. In the dose-escalation cohort, 82.7% of patients were male, and the mean age was approximately 60 years, with a range of roughly 20 to 80. Patients were allowed to have had prior anti-PD-1, anti-PD-L1 or anti-CTLA-4 therapy, and 40% to 45% of the dose-escalation patients had previously received checkpoint inhibitors. Partial responses were achieved by three dose-escalation patients, of whom one had hepatocellular carcinoma and two had cutaneous melanoma. The purpose of peripheral TCRbeta sequencing was to test whether ivuxolimab changed TCR sequence diversity and led to clonal T-cell expansion. The paper reports the monotherapy dose-escalation portion (N ≈ 52 patients) of the phase I ivuxolimab trial.

For sequencing of the TCRbeta CDR3 region, genomic DNA was extracted from the sorted cells. The immunoSEQ Assay was used for sequencing of TCRbeta CDR3 regions. The immuneACCESS repertoire file appears here via TCRdb, limited to in-frame rearrangements. These files lack a portion of the clones; in checked studies, under half of the deficit traces to unresolved V genes, and the cause of the others is not known. For this sample there are under 80,000 clones; just over 85% appear just once. Roughly 4.3% of the sample rests with the top ten. V was cut back by 0 bases and J by 5 bases, leaving a gap of 23 bases between them. The germline V gene (reference sequence) yields SGHNT for CDR1 and YYREEE for CDR2. Measured from the cysteine to the phenylalanine, the CDR3 is 19 residues long. The only DNA kept is the CDR3, 57 bases in frame from the first base. Points the paper makes about the study in general: At doses from 0.1 to 3.0 mg/kg, clonal expansion was seen in both CD4+ and CD8+ blood T cells between baseline and week 6. The antigen specificity of the clonally expanded peripheral T cells was not determined. On average, CD8+ T cells showed more expanded clones than CD4+ T cells after ivuxolimab. Low levels of normalized T-cell clonal expansion were also shown by some nonresponding patients. In the 0.1-3.0 mg/kg groups, partial responders were among the patients with the lowest normalized peripheral clonal expansion, particularly in CD8+ T cells.

The TCR sequence derives from an adult with an advanced solid tumor such as melanoma, head and neck, liver or kidney cancer. This sample comprised CD4+ or CD8+ T cells sorted from blood, obtained in a trial of the OX40 agonist ivuxolimab. The sequence joins TRBV5-4 to TRBJ2-2; the D region may be TRBD1 or TRBD2, each matching 7 bases equally. The encoded CDR3 is CASSLAGGGRQGVTGELFF. The sequence in DNA is TGTGCCAGCAGCTTGGCCGGCGGGGGTCGGCAGGGGGTAACCGGGGAGCTGTTTTTT.